The present T cell receptor beta chain was sequenced within a study of blood T cell repertoires in COVID-19. Participants spanned ages about 18 to 90 years and resided in some 22 US areas. How the authors handled the data: Nucleated cell number was recorded as an estimate derived from reference gene primer amplification. Measured with immunoSEQ multiplex PCR; TCRdb has only the in-frame clones, and not every one. V and J calls and clone size are as listed in that table; D and trimming were resolved from the DNA. This table has hundreds of thousands of clones, about 90% appearing once. J gave up 6 bases and V 5 bases, and 13 bases lay outside the gene matches. The CDR3 length is 18 residues. In germline, CDR1 is KGHDR, CDR2 SFDVKD.

Material: PBMCs or T cells enriched from blood (not recorded which). The sequence was collected from a man between 45 and 60 years old who had been exposed to COVID-19. The V call is TRBV24-1, the J call TRBJ2-3, with 13 bases lining up with TRBD2. The CDR3 spells CATSGGLAGRETIDTQYF. Here the CDR3 DNA reads TGTGCCACCAGTGGGGGACTAGCGGGGAGGGAAACTATTGATACGCAGTATTTT.